This TCR beta chain was retrieved from a study of T cell clones after liver transplantation. Overall study: Liver transplant recipients had immunosuppression withdrawal attempted within 2 years. Tolerance: complete withdrawal held at least one year, liver enzymes staying within twice normal. Third-party-reactive TCRbeta sequences from pre-transplant mixed lymphocyte reactions served as antigen-independent comparators.

Data came from immunoSEQ multiplex PCR; TCRdb stores just in-frame clones and leaves some out. The sample records more than 65,000 clones, 80% being singletons. Looked up from germline, CDR1 is MDHEN and CDR2 is SYDVKM. Trimming took 6 bases from V and 0 from J, leaving 15 bases between them. The CDR3 sequence is 16 residues long. The rearrangement links TRBV28 to TRBJ2-1; D call uncertain. The sequenced sample was CD4+ T cells from blood, obtained 12 months after liver transplant. The sequence derives from a human patient who received a liver transplant. Some T cells may be supplied by the graft donor. CDR3 residues: CASSPLTVSSYNEQFF. The DNA for the CDR3 is TGTGCCAGCAGCCCCCTGACGGTTAGCTCCTACAATGAGCAGTTCTTC.